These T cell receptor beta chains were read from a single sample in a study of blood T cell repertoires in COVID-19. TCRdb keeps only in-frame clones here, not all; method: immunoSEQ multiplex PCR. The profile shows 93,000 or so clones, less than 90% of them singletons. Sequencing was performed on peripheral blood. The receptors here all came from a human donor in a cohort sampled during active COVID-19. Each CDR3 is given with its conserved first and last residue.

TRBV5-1,CASSFQGANEQFF
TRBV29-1,CSVEEDDRGEQYF
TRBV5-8,CASSLPDGETQYF
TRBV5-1,CASSFEPSNTGELFF
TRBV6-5,CASSYPGGGTEAFF
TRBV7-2,CASSLRGYSSYNSPLHF
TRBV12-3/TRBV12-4,CASSWQSTDTQYF
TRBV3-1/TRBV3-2,CASSQGGGRTDTQYF
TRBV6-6,CASSYEGVYGYTF
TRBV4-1,CASSQAPLGGETQYF
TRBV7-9,CASSDGDSEQYF
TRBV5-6,CASSVTANYGYTF
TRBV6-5,CASSYLPGQDDEQYF
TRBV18,CASSFSRGLDTDTQYF
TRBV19,CASNIWAPKRSYEQYF
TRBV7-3,CASSFWESTDTQYF
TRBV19,CATGTGGVEKLFF
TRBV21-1,CASSKLRVGGRACRQQETQYF
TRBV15,CATRARAVFSNQPQHF
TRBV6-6,CASSYSGSGGETQYF
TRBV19,CASSDRGNEKLFF
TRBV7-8,CASSYGGRTDTQYF
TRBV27,CASSPSGTGYTIYF
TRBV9,CASSLNSRTTDTQYF
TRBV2,CASRKRTGTGVSSPLHF
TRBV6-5,CASSQSTGVTYEQYF
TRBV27,CASSSTRGYGYTF
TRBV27,CASSLARLAGGMGEQFF